This TCR beta chain was captured by sequencing in a study of T cells in Graves' hyperthyroidism and ophthalmopathy (dated by TCRdb to the late 2010s). Concerning the study at large: Peripheral blood was collected at initial diagnosis, before any treatment. To identify TCR V-J signatures that set the groups apart, the researchers used a discovery cohort of more than 95 patients, made up of around 42 with Graves' ophthalmopathy and some 60 with stable Graves' hyperthyroidism. Whether ophthalmopathy could be predicted prospectively was tested in an independent validation cohort made up of roughly 20 hyperthyroidism patients plus 17 patients who later progressed to ophthalmopathy. The roughly 100 discovery patients were randomly divided into training and test sets at a 7:3 ratio. Thyroid tissue and blood T-cell repertoires from about six Graves' hyperthyroidism patients were also compared in the study. Once sampling was done, hyperthyroidism patients were given methimazole at a starting dose of 30 mg daily, whereas ophthalmopathy patients were given high-dose intravenous methylprednisolone. TCR Vbeta CDR3 sequencing of roughly 140 peripheral blood samples (over 40 ophthalmopathy, 75 to 85 hyperthyroidism and approximately 17 progressor patients) is reported in the paper.

In regard to this clonotype: Its binding antigen is unknown. The sample holds no much larger clone one base away, and base qualities are not on file.

Based on the germline V gene, the CDR1 and CDR2 sequences are KGHSH and LQKENI. V is pared back by 3 bases and J by 2 bases, with 19 bases lying between the germline termini. Spanning cysteine to phenylalanine, the CDR3 consists of 17 amino acids. Of the read, only the CDR3 DNA is kept; its 51 bases are in frame from base 1. What the authors observed across the whole study: Blood samples also contained most of the expanded thyroid clonotypes (frequency above 0.001), which suggests that blood repertoires may reflect thyroid immune responses. No statistical method was used to set the sample size in advance, and investigators knew the group allocation. During validation, the model predicted progression to ophthalmopathy a median of roughly 7.1 months ahead of onset, with more than 55% sensitivity and around 73% specificity. A model built on a 13 V-J signature distinguished ophthalmopathy from stable hyperthyroidism, reaching around 87% sensitivity and around 82% specificity in cross-validation and 80%/75% in testing.

Ophthalmopathy patients had moderately to severely active disease, Clinical Activity Score of at least 3, NOSPECS grade of at least 4, and duration under 3 months. Exclusion was applied to patients with uncontrolled infections, other autoimmune diseases, pregnancy or lactation. Diagnoses relied on clinical symptoms, serum thyroxine and TRAb, thyroid ultrasound and orbital computed tomography. PBMCs were separated from 10 ml of fresh peripheral blood using Ficoll-Paque density gradient centrifugation. Total RNA was extracted with Trizol reagent, and quality was checked on an Agilent 2100 Bioanalyzer. The TCR beta CDR3 regions were amplified from RNA transcripts. The first round of RT-PCR for the TCR CDR3 was performed with the HTBI primer set and the Qiagen OneStep RT-PCR kit. A second multiplex PCR round built the libraries, followed by size selection and purification. Paired-end sequencing of the libraries was performed with 100 bp reads on an Illumina HiSeq2000. In the paper's pipeline: SOAPnuke was used to process the raw data, removing reads that contained adapters or uncalled bases, had a mean Phred below 15, or lacked an exact match to the constant primer or identifier. High-quality paired reads were merged using COPE v1.2.5, and each unique nucleotide sequence was defined as a clonotype. Clonotypes were aligned to IMGT TRBV, TRBD and TRBJ reference segments using MiTCR v1.1. The analysis included only V-J combinations with a frequency above 0.0001, which together covered approximately 99% of the repertoires. A TCS score was defined as the ratio of F50 (clonal expansion) to E x V (chaos), with BLOSUM62-based TCRdist applied between CDR3 peptides within each V-J. Welch's t-statistics and random forest reduced just over 500 V-J features to roughly 13, which were used in a naive Bayes classifier (R e1071). The public reads were reanalyzed by TCRdb: fastp trimming at Q25, MiXCR alignment, in-frame beta chains only. Rows are combined by CDR3 protein, so each entry shows the most common genes and DNA. The V and J calls and clone size are TCRdb's, not the authors'. The table for this sample lists approximately 690,000 distinct CDR3 sequences; approximately 15% of them were counted only once. The ten biggest clones cover approximately 13% of the sample.

The V and J genes are TRBV18 and TRBJ1-2, with TRBD1 tentatively as D gene (5 bases match). Sequencing input: blood. The receptor was isolated from a woman in her 50s with Graves' ophthalmopathy. The CDR3 is CASSPRKTDTVNYGYTF. The DNA is as follows: TGTGCCAGCTCACCCCGAAAGACGGACACGGTGAACTATGGCTACACCTTC.